The T cell receptor (beta chain) described here comes from a study of OX40 agonist ivuxolimab in advanced cancers. Turning to the study itself: Dosing consisted of intravenous ivuxolimab at 0.01 to 10 mg/kg every 2 weeks. Past anti-PD-1, anti-PD-L1 or anti-CTLA-4 therapy was accepted, and 40% to 50% had received some. Study observations and caveats: Within 6 weeks, CD4+ and CD8+ blood T cells expanded clonally at 0.1 to 3.0 mg/kg. There were, on average, more expanded clones in CD8+ T cells than in CD4+.

In the case of this clone: Its matching antigen is unknown.

Trimming took 5 bases from V and 5 from J; bases not matched to a gene: 3. The CDR3 covers 13 residues. Per the germline V gene, CDR1 is MDHEN and CDR2 is SYDVKM. Sequencing was performed with immunoSEQ multiplex PCR; in TCRdb, only in-frame clones are kept and a portion is missing. The repertoire holds 85,000 to 120,000 clones, with 90% as singletons. The J gene is TRBJ1-1, the V gene TRBV28, with 9 bases identical to TRBD1. Sequenced here: CD4+ or CD8+ T cells sorted from blood, sampled in a trial of the OX40 agonist ivuxolimab. This receptor was identified in an adult with an advanced solid tumor such as melanoma, head and neck, liver or kidney cancer. DNA for the CDR3: TGTGCCAGCAGTCCGACAGGGGGGACTGAAGCTTTCTTT. Translated, it gives CASSPTGGTEAFF.